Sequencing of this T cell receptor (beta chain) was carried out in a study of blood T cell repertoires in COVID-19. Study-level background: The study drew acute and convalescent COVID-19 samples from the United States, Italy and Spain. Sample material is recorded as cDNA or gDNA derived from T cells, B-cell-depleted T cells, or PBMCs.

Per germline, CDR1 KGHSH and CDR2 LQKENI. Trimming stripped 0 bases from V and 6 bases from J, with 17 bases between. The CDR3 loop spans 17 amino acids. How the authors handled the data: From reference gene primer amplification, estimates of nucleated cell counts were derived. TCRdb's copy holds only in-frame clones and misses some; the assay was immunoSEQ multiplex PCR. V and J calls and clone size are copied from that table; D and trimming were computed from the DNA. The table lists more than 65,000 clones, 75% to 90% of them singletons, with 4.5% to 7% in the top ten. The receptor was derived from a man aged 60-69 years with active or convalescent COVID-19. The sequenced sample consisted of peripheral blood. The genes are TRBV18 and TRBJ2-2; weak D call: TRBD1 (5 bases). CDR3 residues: CASSPPVTADRAGELFF. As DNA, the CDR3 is TGTGCCAGCTCACCACCGGTGACAGCCGACCGCGCCGGGGAGCTGTTTTTT.